One sample yielded the 30 T cell receptor beta chains listed below, sequenced in a study of T cells in localized non-small cell lung cancer. Measured with immunoSEQ multiplex PCR; TCRdb has only the in-frame clones, and not every one. Found here are some 71,000 clones, approximately 84% of them singletons; the top ten hold approximately 13%. The sequencing used peripheral blood, collected before any cancer treatment. These receptors all stem from an older female donor with stage I lung adenocarcinoma.

The V gene is TRBV28, the J gene TRBJ1-2; a weak D match, TRBD1 (5 bases). The V gene lost 6 bases and the J gene lost 4 bases, with 12 bases spanning the gap. Per germline, CDR1 MDHEN and CDR2 SYDVKM. This CDR3 is built from 13 residues. The CDR3 DNA follows: TGTGCCAGCAGCCCAGGGACCGGCTATGGCTACACCTTC. It is translated as CASSPGTGYGYTF.

This chain connects TRBV6-4 to TRBJ2-1; 8 positions agree with TRBD2. The CDR3 length is 15 residues. Trimming took 2 bases from V and 2 from J; bases not matched to a gene: 2. Looked up from germline, CDR1 is MRHNA and CDR2 is SNTAGT. CDR3 sequence reads: CASSDGLAPYNEQFF. Here the CDR3 DNA reads TGTGCCAGCAGTGACGGACTAGCACCCTACAATGAGCAGTTCTTC.

The chain employs TRBV5-5 and TRBJ2-5; D assignment may be TRBD1 or TRBD2 (6 bases each). Germline assignment: CDR1 SGHKS and CDR2 YYEKEE (reference sequence). V gave up 0 bases and J gave up 5 bases, with 11 bases separating them. The CDR3 sequence is 14 residues long. The CDR3 is CASSLDGGSETQYF. The CDR3 bases are TGTGCCAGCAGCTTGGACGGGGGCTCGGAGACCCAGTACTTC.

CDR3 nucleotides: TGTGCCAGTAAGCCAGCATCTGGGGCCAACGTCCTGACTTTC. Translation gives CASKPASGANVLTF. This chain links TRBV19 with TRBJ2-6, with D unclear. Germline values: CDR1 LNHDA, CDR2 SQIVND (reference sequence). Trimming took 7 bases from V and 1 from J, leaving 8 bases between them. The CDR3 totals 14 residues.

The chain combines TRBV6-6 with TRBJ2-1; D call uncertain. Trimming removed 4 bases from V and 7 bases from J, with 5 bases in between. The CDR3 contains 11 residues. Per germline, CDR1 MNHNY and CDR2 SVGAGI (reference sequence). In DNA, the CDR3 is TGTGCCAGCAGTTCGTCAAATGAGCAGTTCTTC. Translating it yields CASSSSNEQFF.

This chain uses TRBV10-3 with TRBJ1-1; 12 nucleotides match TRBD1. The CDR3 runs to 16 residues. V was pared by 7 bases and J by 0 bases, with 6 bases of the junction left unmatched. The V gene's germline CDR1 is ENHRY and CDR2 SYGVKD. The CDR3 coding sequence is TGTGCCATCACCCCGGGGACAGGGGGCCTGAACACTGAAGCTTTCTTT. Its protein product is CAITPGTGGLNTEAFF.

This clone was counted a few times. This CDR3 reads CASSFRPGRSNEQFF. In DNA, the CDR3 is TGCGCCAGCAGCTTTAGACCGGGAAGAAGCAATGAGCAGTTCTTC. V gene TRBV5-1 combines with J gene TRBJ2-1; tentative D call: TRBD2 (5 bases). V lost 2 bases and J 6 bases, leaving 15 bases between the germline ends. The germline CDR1 and CDR2 sequences are SGHRS and YFSETQ. This CDR3 is 15 amino acids long. Full variable domain (remainder filled in from reference TRBV5-1 and TRBJ2-1): KAGVTQTPRYLIKTRGQQVTLSCSPISGHRSVSWYQQTPGQGLQFLFEYFSETQRNKGNFPGRFSGRQFSNSRSEMNVSTLELGDSALYLCASSFRPGRSNEQFFGPGTRLTVL.

This rearrangement joins TRBV18 to TRBJ1-1, with D tentatively TRBD1 (5 bases). The CDR3 length is 13 residues. Germline assignment: CDR1 KGHSH and CDR2 LQKENI. V shed 6 bases and J shed 8 bases, with 16 bases lying between them. This CDR3 reads CASSREGVPEAFF. The CDR3 DNA sequence: TGTGCCAGCTCCCGGGAAGGGGTGCCCGAAGCTTTCTTT. The variable domain in full, with the rest retrieved from reference TRBV18 and TRBJ1-1, is NAGVMQNPRHLVRRRGQEARLRCSPMKGHSHVYWYRQLPEEGLKFMVYLQKENIIDESGMPKERFSAEFPKEGPSILRIQQVVRGDSAAYFCASSREGVPEAFFGQGTRLTVV.

CDR3 protein: CASGPLGGSFADTQYF. The CDR3 coding sequence is TGTGCTAGTGGCCCCCTCGGTGGATCCTTCGCCGATACGCAGTATTTT. This rearrangement joins TRBV12-5 to TRBJ2-3; D not resolved. This CDR3 region has 16 residues. V was clipped by 6 bases and J by 6 bases, with 22 bases between them. Germline V lookup: CDR1 LGHNT, CDR2 FRNRAP.

CDR3 residues: CASSLARADTQYF. The CDR3 nucleotides read TGTGCCAGCAGCTTAGCGAGGGCAGATACGCAGTATTTT. J is TRBJ2-3 and V is TRBV7-2; D possibly corresponds to TRBD2 (5 bases). Germline CDR1 is SGHTA and CDR2 is FQGNSA. The ends were cut back, 0 bases at V and 4 bases at J, with 5 bases in the middle. The CDR3 consists of 13 residues.

This clone was counted only a few times. This sample includes further DNA sequences coding for the same CDR3. V usage is TRBV2 and J usage is TRBJ1-2, with D tentatively TRBD1 (6 bases). CDR1 and CDR2 (germline): SNHLY, FYNNEI. The CDR3 is made up of 13 amino acids. Between the trimmed V and J ends, which lost 3 bases and 4 bases, there was a span of 9 bases. In DNA form, the CDR3 reads TGTGCCAGCAGTGAGGGACACTCCTATGGCTACACCTTC. Its translation: CASSEGHSYGYTF.

A few counts support this clone. The rearrangement links TRBV12-5 to TRBJ2-1; D gene ambiguous. Trimming cost V 7 bases and J 9 bases, with 10 bases left between them. Germline V gives CDR1 LGHNT, CDR2 FRNRAP. This CDR3 is 11 amino acids long. The CDR3 spells CASAPPIEQFF. The CDR3 region has the DNA TGTGCTAGTGCTCCCCCCATTGAGCAGTTCTTC.

The chain couples TRBV6-5 to TRBJ1-4, with TRBD1 matching over 7 bases. The CDR3 length is 15 residues. With V trimmed by 6 bases and J by 11 bases, 15 bases remained unmatched. Germline V CDR1 and CDR2: MNHEY, SVGAGI. CDR3 DNA: TGTGCCAGCAGGTCCTCAGGGGGTGTGGTTGAGAAACTGTTTTTT. It codes for CASRSSGGVVEKLFF.

The CDR3 DNA reads TGTGCAAGTCGCTTCATTCATGTGGGACCCACAGATACGCAGTATTTT. Encoded protein: CASRFIHVGPTDTQYF. The rearrangement joins TRBV12-2 to TRBJ2-3. TRBV12-2 constitutes a pseudogene. The CDR3 has 16 residues.

This rearrangement joins TRBV7-3 to TRBJ2-3, with D possibly matching TRBD2 (5 bases). From germline, CDR1 is SGHTA and CDR2 FQGTGA. Trimming left V 6 bases short and J 0 bases short, with 10 bases between. This CDR3 comprises 14 residues. CDR3 sequence: CASRTGRSTDTQYF. Here the CDR3 DNA reads TGTGCCAGCAGGACGGGAAGAAGCACAGATACGCAGTATTTT. The full variable domain, with the rest looked up from reference TRBV7-3 and TRBJ2-3, is GAGVSQTPSNKVTEKGKYVELRCDPISGHTALYWYRQSLGQGPEFLIYFQGTGAADDSGLPNDRFFAVRPEGSVSTLKIQRTERGDSAVYLCASRTGRSTDTQYFGPGTRLTVL.

This clone was detected only once. The chain uses TRBV11-3 and TRBJ2-5; perhaps TRBD2 as D (5 bases). This CDR3 spans 15 amino acids. Per germline, CDR1 SGHNT and CDR2 YENEEA. Trimming shortened V by 5 bases and J by 4 bases, and 17 bases separated the two germline ends. The CDR3 nucleotides read TGTGCCAGCAGCACACGAACTACGGCGGGAGAGACCCAGTACTTC. Residues: CASSTRTTAGETQYF. Full variable domain (missing parts from reference TRBV11-3 and TRBJ2-5): EAGVVQSPRYKIIEKKQPVAFWCNPISGHNTLYWYLQNLGQGPELLIRYENEEAVDDSQLPKDRFSAERLKGVDSTLKIQPAELGDSAVYLCASSTRTTAGETQYFGPGTRLLVL.

This rearrangement joins TRBV2 to TRBJ1-1; possibly TRBD1 for D (5 bases). Trimming took 2 bases from V and 3 from J, leaving 10 bases between them. CDR3 length: 14 amino acids. Germline lookup yields CDR1 SNHLY and CDR2 FYNNEI. CDR3 sequence reads: CASSEWGVDTEAFF. The CDR3 nucleotides are TGTGCCAGCAGTGAATGGGGGGTCGACACTGAAGCTTTCTTT.

The genes are TRBV29-1 and TRBJ1-2, with TRBD1 as a possible D gene (5 bases). V was shortened by 4 bases and J by 2 bases, with 14 bases between the two germline ends. Germline CDR1 SQVTM, CDR2 ANQGSEA. The CDR3 is 14 residues long. In nucleotides, the CDR3 is TGCAGCGTTGCCCCCGGGACTGGGAACTATGGCTACACCTTC. This gives the protein CSVAPGTGNYGYTF.

The CDR3 sequence: CAMHRSGNTIYF. The CDR3 DNA follows: TGTGCCATGCACAGGTCTGGAAACACCATATATTTT. The chain has TRBV30 and TRBJ1-3; TRBD1 might be the D (5 bases). The V and J ends lost 8 bases and 1 base respectively, with 9 bases between them. Germline CDR1 GTSNPN, CDR2 SVGIG (reference sequence). The CDR3 totals 12 residues.

Remarks on this clone: The sample holds other DNA sequences that translate to the same CDR3. This chain links TRBV18 with TRBJ1-5; no clear D. V shed 5 bases and J shed 4 bases, with 9 bases lying between them. The germline V gene has CDR1 KGHSH and CDR2 LQKENI. CDR3 length: 13 amino acids. The CDR3 sequence is CASSSDGNQPQHF. Here the CDR3 DNA reads TGTGCCAGCTCATCGGACGGTAATCAGCCCCAGCATTTT.

This chain links TRBV7-3 with TRBJ2-1; maybe TRBD2 (5 bases). CDR1 and CDR2 from the germline V gene are SGHTA and FQGTGA. The CDR3 is made up of 13 amino acids. V was shortened by 3 bases and J by 4 bases, with 7 bases between the two germline ends. CDR3 DNA sequence: TGTGCCAGCAGCTTCGACTATTACAATGAGCAGTTCTTC. As protein: CASSFDYYNEQFF.

V is TRBV6-1 and J is TRBJ1-1; weak D call: TRBD1 (5 bases). The length of the CDR3 is 13 residues. Germline CDR1 MNHNS, CDR2 SASEGT. Trimming removed 6 bases from V and 5 bases from J, with 13 bases in between. In DNA form, the CDR3 reads TGTGCCAGCAGACGCAGGGTTGCGACTGAAGCTTTCTTT. Translated, it gives CASRRRVATEAFF.

The chain uses TRBV7-9 and TRBJ2-5, with D hard to call. The CDR3 consists of 15 residues. Germline-derived CDR1 and CDR2 are SEHNR and FQNEAQ (reference sequence). V lost 4 bases and J 4 bases, leaving 16 bases between the germline ends. The CDR3 nucleotides are TGTGCCAGCAGCTCGGCGGTGGGGAAGGGAGAGACCCAGTACTTC. This encodes CASSSAVGKGETQYF.

The V and J genes are TRBV11-3 and TRBJ2-3; D call uncertain. V lost 10 bases, J lost 2 bases, and 13 bases lay in between. This CDR3 region has 13 residues. Germline V gene data show CDR1 as SGHNT and CDR2 as YENEEA. CDR3 in amino acids: CATTLSATDTQYF. The CDR3 bases are TGTGCCACCACGCTTTCGGCCACAGATACGCAGTATTTT.

This clone was found once. The V gene is TRBV6-1, the J gene TRBJ1-2; no firm D call. Germline CDR1 reads MNHNS; CDR2 reads SASEGT. This CDR3 contains 15 residues. The V and J ends lost 0 bases and 1 base respectively, with 9 bases between them. The CDR3 protein is CASSEAPGVNYGYTF. The CDR3 nucleotides are TGTGCCAGCAGTGAAGCCCCCGGGGTTAACTATGGCTACACCTTC.

The genes are TRBV19 and TRBJ1-4; no clear D. V was pared by 5 bases and J by 6 bases, with 13 bases between. The germline CDR1 and CDR2 sequences are LNHDA and SQIVND (reference sequence). CDR3 length: 14 residues. The CDR3 region is CASSGLSGDEKLFF. The DNA of the CDR3 is TGTGCCAGTAGTGGTTTAAGTGGAGATGAAAAACTGTTTTTT.

This clone was detected only once. The chain is built from TRBV5-6 and TRBJ2-3, with 8 bases identical to TRBD2. CDR3 length equals 16 residues. Germline V gene data show CDR1 as SGHDT and CDR2 as YYEEEE. V dropped 4 bases and J dropped 0; count of bases not matched to a gene: 7. CDR3 sequence reads: CASSDAGTRSTDTQYF. CDR3 DNA: TGTGCCAGCAGCGACGCCGGGACTAGGAGCACAGATACGCAGTATTTT.

V and J are TRBV7-3 and TRBJ2-5; no clear D. The CDR3 sequence is 14 residues long. V shed 2 bases and J shed 5 bases, with 12 bases lying between them. Germline V lookup: CDR1 SGHTA, CDR2 FQGTGA. CDR3 sequence reads: CASSLSGPRETQYF. Here the CDR3 DNA reads TGTGCCAGCAGCTTATCCGGGCCGAGGGAGACCCAGTACTTC.

J is TRBJ2-3 and V is TRBV5-1; 9 nucleotides align to TRBD2. The CDR3 contains 19 residues. V trimming: 2 bases; J trimming: 2 bases; junction bases outside the gene matches: 15. The germline gives CDR1 SGHRS, CDR2 YFSETQ. The DNA for the CDR3 is TGCGCCAGCAGCTTCCAAGGCTCCGGGACTAGCTACTACACAGATACGCAGTATTTT. Protein: CASSFQGSGTSYYTDTQYF.

This clone appeared once. The rearrangement links TRBV21-1 to TRBJ2-7; the D call of TRBD1 is as the table states it, not checked on the DNA. TRBV21-1 is deemed a pseudogene. This CDR3 comprises 15 residues. The chain's CDR3 is CASSNFRGRWNEQYF. CDR3 bases: TGTGCCAGCAGCAATTTCAGGGGAAGATGGAACGAGCAGTACTTC.